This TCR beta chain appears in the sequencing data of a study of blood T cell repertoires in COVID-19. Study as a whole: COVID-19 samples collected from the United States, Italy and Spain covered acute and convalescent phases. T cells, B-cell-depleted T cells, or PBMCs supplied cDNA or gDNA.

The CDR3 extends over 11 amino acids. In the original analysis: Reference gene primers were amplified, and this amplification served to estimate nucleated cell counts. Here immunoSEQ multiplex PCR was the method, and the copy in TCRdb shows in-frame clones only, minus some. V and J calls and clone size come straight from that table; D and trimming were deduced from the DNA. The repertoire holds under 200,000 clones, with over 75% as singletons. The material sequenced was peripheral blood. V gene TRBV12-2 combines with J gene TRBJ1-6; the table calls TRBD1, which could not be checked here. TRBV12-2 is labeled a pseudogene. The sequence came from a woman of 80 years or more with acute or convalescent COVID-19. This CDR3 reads CASRQNSPLHF. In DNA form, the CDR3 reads TGTGCAAGTCGCCAAAATTCACCCCTCCACTTT.